The clone carrying this T cell receptor beta chain occurred many times. What it binds is unknown. The time point: newly diagnosed GD, antithyroid drugs for less than 3 months. PBMC RNA was the source of the TCR library. Graves' disease diagnoses followed American Thyroid Association guidelines. Investigators prepared the TCR beta libraries by applying iRepertoire HTBI primers and Arm-PCR of CDR3 regions. TCRdb reprocessed the multiplex PCR reads via MiXCR and lists one record per CDR3 protein. The sample holds 410,000 or so distinct CDR3 sequences, under 15% seen once. This record belongs to a study of regulatory T cells in long-lasting Graves disease. General observations from the study: Among samples with persistent disease, TRBV28, TRBJ1-2 and TRBJ2-5 were favored.

The CDR3 runs 14 residues. V gave up 3 bases and J gave up 1 base; unmatched junction bases: 2. CDR1 is KGHSH, CDR2 LQKENI, per germline. The data also belong to a second study, concerning T cells in Graves' hyperthyroidism and ophthalmopathy. That work contributes: Patients between 18 and 65 years old had hyperthyroidism, newly diagnosed and lasting under 2 months.

The sequence came from a woman aged 25 to 39 with Graves disease. The chain recombines TRBV18 with TRBJ1-1; TRBD1 matches at 7 bases. This specimen consisted of peripheral blood mononuclear cells (PBMCs), obtained at new diagnosis, from a patient treated with antithyroid drugs. The CDR3 sequence: CASSPGTANTEAFF. CDR3 nucleotides: TGTGCCAGCTCACCCGGGACAGCGAACACTGAAGCTTTCTTT.